This T cell receptor (beta chain) appears in the sequencing data of a study of shared clonotypes between healthy human individuals. The sorted-subset replicate PCRs were given around 190 ng DNA, which is 30,000 to 35,000 T cell genomes. This table comes from immunoSEQ multiplex PCR, and its TCRdb copy is limited to in-frame clones, with some not included. The table records about 2 million clones, roughly 94% of them present only once. As concerns this clone: What it binds is not known.

General study results and limits: Estimated clonotype richness was generally higher in naive than memory subsets. Naive CD4 clonotype sharing across a handful of donors was about 5%. Relative to their counterparts shared across all four donors, non-shared clonotypes exhibited diminished generation probabilities.

As defined, naive CD8 cells were CD45RO-negative and positively selected for CCR7, with terminally differentiated effector memory CD45RA+ cells excluded. This CDR3 comprises 15 residues. Trimming shortened V by 4 bases and J by 0 bases, and 11 bases separated the two germline ends. Germline CDR1 SGHDT, CDR2 YYEEEE. The rearrangement joins TRBV5-6 to TRBJ1-5; TRBD1 might be the D (6 bases). Sequenced sample: naive CD8+ T cells sorted from blood. This receptor was taken from a man aged 18 to 29 in good health. The CDR3 loop is CASSRTEYSNQPQHF. Here the CDR3 DNA reads TGTGCCAGCAGCCGGACAGAGTATAGCAATCAGCCCCAGCATTTT.